This TCR beta chain was sequenced in a study of shared clonotypes between healthy human individuals. Study findings and constraints: Larger estimated richness was generally recorded for naive subsets relative to memory subsets.

The J segment lost 6 bases and the V segment lost 2 bases, leaving 7 bases of the junction unmatched. CDR3 length: 15 residues. Germline-derived CDR1 and CDR2 are SEHNR and FQNEAQ (reference sequence). Turning to this clone: Antigen unknown.

The table came from immunoSEQ multiplex PCR; TCRdb's copy has only in-frame clones and leaves some out. The table shows more than 2 million clones, with approximately 94% occurring only once. This receptor was identified in a man younger than 35 in good health. The rearrangement joins TRBV7-9 to TRBJ2-7; 10 nucleotides line up with TRBD1. Sequencing used naive CD4+ T cells sorted from blood. As to subset: CD45RA+ positively selected. The CDR3 region is CASSLMGTGVSEQYF. The CDR3, as DNA: TGTGCCAGCAGCTTAATGGGGACAGGGGTTTCCGAGCAGTACTTC.